This is a list of T cell receptor beta chains from one sample in a study of PD-1 blockade in classical Hodgkin lymphoma. Only in-frame clones appear in the TCRdb table, and some are missing; sequencing was by immunoSEQ multiplex PCR. Of around 50,000 clones listed, about 75% were seen once; the top ten hold about 12%. The specimen comprised peripheral blood mononuclear cells (PBMCs), sampled before the fourth cycle of nivolumab. The receptor set was obtained from a human donor with classical Hodgkin lymphoma. The CDR3 runs from the conserved cysteine through the conserved F or W. Fields, in order: J gene, clone size, CDR3 length, D gene, V gene, CDR3 protein, CDR3 DNA. A D gene is named only where the DNA matches it firmly. The listing skips clone size in some rows; elsewhere it reads once, few, many or a size class.

TRBJ2-2 | . | 13 | . | TRBV7-2 | CASSSTNTGELFF | TGTGCCAGCAGCTCAACTAACACCGGGGAGCTGTTTTTT
TRBJ2-7 | once | 15 | TRBD1 | TRBV6-5 | CASRDSGQGRYEQYF | TGTGCCAGCCGAGACTCGGGACAGGGTCGATACGAGCAGTACTTC
TRBJ2-7 | . | 16 | TRBD2 | TRBV5-3 | CARSYQERDPAYEQYF | TGTGCCAGAAGCTACCAAGAGCGGGACCCTGCCTACGAGCAGTACTTC
TRBJ2-7 | . | 15 | . | TRBV18 | CASSPPQAGTYEQYF | TGTGCCAGCTCACCCCCGCAGGCAGGAACCTACGAGCAGTACTTC
TRBJ2-1 | . | 13 | . | TRBV6-5 | CASGLRAYNEQFF | TGTGCCAGCGGCTTAAGAGCCTACAATGAGCAGTTCTTC
TRBJ1-2 | . | 14 | . | TRBV28 | CASTALWVNYGYTF | TGTGCCAGCACAGCCCTGTGGGTTAACTATGGCTACACCTTC
TRBJ2-1 | . | 12 | . | TRBV5-8 | CASSFDYNEQFF | TGTGCCAGCAGCTTCGATTACAATGAGCAGTTCTTC
TRBJ2-1 | . | 13 | . | TRBV15 | CATSRDVGGEQFF | TGTGCCACCAGCAGAGATGTCGGCGGTGAGCAGTTCTTC
TRBJ1-1 | . | 13 | . | TRBV27 | CASSLGGNTEAFF | TGTGCCAGCAGTTTAGGGGGGAACACTGAAGCTTTCTTT
TRBJ1-5 | . | 13 | . | TRBV28 | CASSWQLNQPQHF | TGTGCCAGCAGTTGGCAGCTCAATCAGCCCCAGCATTTT
TRBJ2-7 | once | 15 | TRBD2 | TRBV11-2 | CASSFDGRGSYEQYF | TGTGCCAGCAGCTTCGACGGGAGGGGCTCCTACGAGCAGTACTTC
TRBJ2-5 | . | 14 | . | TRBV6-1 | CASSDRMGQETQYF | TGTGCCAGCAGTGATCGTATGGGCCAAGAGACCCAGTACTTC
TRBJ2-7 | few | 14 | TRBD2 | TRBV6-6 | CASRFIAGDYEQYF | TGTGCCAGCAGATTCATAGCGGGAGACTACGAGCAGTACTTC
TRBJ2-5 | . | 15 | TRBD1 | TRBV4-2 | CASSRGTALEETQYF | TGTGCCAGCAGCCGTGGGACAGCCCTGGAGGAGACCCAGTACTTC
TRBJ2-1 | . | 17 | . | TRBV18 | CASSPHEETSSYNEQFF | TGTGCCAGCTCACCACACGAAGAGACGAGCTCCTACAATGAGCAGTTCTTC
TRBJ1-2 | . | 11 | . | TRBV4-3 | CASSPGYGYTF | TGCGCCAGCAGCCCCGGCTATGGCTACACCTTC
TRBJ1-2 | . | 13 | . | TRBV10-3 | CAISDTGSYGYTF | TGTGCCATCAGTGACACAGGGTCCTATGGCTACACCTTC
TRBJ2-2 | . | 15 | TRBD2 | TRBV19 | CASKRVAGNTGELFF | TGTGCCAGTAAACGGGTAGCGGGGAACACCGGGGAGCTGTTTTTT
TRBJ2-3 | . | 14 | . | TRBV11-1 | CASSPRLGLDTQYF | TGTGCCAGCAGCCCCCGTCTGGGGCTTGATACGCAGTATTTT
TRBJ1-3 | . | 15 | . | TRBV6-5 | CASSYFGLAGNTIYF | TGTGCCAGCAGTTACTTCGGCCTCGCTGGAAACACCATATATTTT
TRBJ1-5 | . | 15 | . | TRBV4-1 | CASSQGTGGHQPQHF | TGCGCCAGCAGCCAAGGGACCGGTGGTCATCAGCCCCAGCATTTT
TRBJ1-6 | . | 12 | . | TRBV2 | CASSAATYMNHF | TGTGCCAGCAGTGCGGCCACATATATGAACCACTTT
TRBJ2-3 | . | 16 | . | TRBV7-9 | CASSLIVAGRTDTQYF | TGTGCCAGCAGCTTAATCGTGGCGGGTCGCACAGATACGCAGTATTTT
TRBJ1-2 | . | 13 | TRBD1 | TRBV11-3 | CASSLGQGSGYTF | TGTGCCAGCAGCCTGGGACAGGGAAGTGGCTACACCTTC
TRBJ2-2 | . | 15 | . | TRBV7-9 | CASSLIETTTGELFF | TGTGCCAGCAGCTTAATAGAGACAACCACCGGGGAGCTGTTTTTT
TRBJ2-7 | . | 17 | TRBD1 | TRBV5-1 | CASSLAWTGAIRNEQYF | TGCGCCAGCAGCTTGGCCTGGACAGGGGCCATTAGGAACGAGCAGTACTTC
TRBJ2-3 | . | 14 | TRBD2 | TRBV12-5 | CASALSGTTDTQYF | TGTGCTAGTGCCCTTAGCGGGACCACAGATACGCAGTATTTT
TRBJ2-7 | . | 15 | TRBD2 | TRBV6-5 | CASTETSGMGYEQYF | TGTGCCAGCACCGAGACTAGCGGGATGGGTTACGAGCAGTACTTC
TRBJ1-1 | . | 14 | . | TRBV9 | CASSVGAENTEAFF | TGTGCCAGCAGCGTAGGGGCTGAAAACACTGAAGCTTTCTTT
TRBJ2-5 | . | 16 | TRBD2 | TRBV18 | CASSPGLAGGKETQYF | TGTGCCAGCTCACCCGGACTAGCGGGTGGGAAAGAGACCCAGTACTTC
TRBJ2-7 | many | 15 | TRBD1 | TRBV5-6 | CASSLQGAGNYEQYF | TGTGCCAGCAGCTTGCAGGGGGCGGGGAACTACGAGCAGTACTTC
TRBJ1-5 | . | 16 | . | TRBV6-1 | CASSDLGRGLNQPQHF | TGTGCCAGCAGTGATTTGGGACGGGGACTAAATCAGCCCCAGCATTTT
TRBJ2-7 | . | 15 | . | TRBV5-6 | CASSLRGRGYYEQYF | TGTGCCAGCAGCTTGCGGGGGCGGGGTTACTACGAGCAGTACTTC
TRBJ2-2 | . | 15 | TRBD1 | TRBV11-1 | CASSLEGQGTGELFF | TGTGCCAGCAGCTTAGAGGGACAGGGGACCGGGGAGCTGTTTTTT
TRBJ1-2 | . | 15 | . | TRBV5-4 | CASSLEVRAEYGYTF | TGTGCCAGCAGCTTAGAGGTCAGGGCGGAATATGGCTACACCTTC
TRBJ2-1 | . | 13 | . | TRBV9 | CASSRTGAGEQFF | TGTGCCAGCAGCAGGACTGGGGCTGGTGAGCAGTTCTTC
TRBJ1-1 | . | 14 | . | TRBV5-1 | CASRGEGLNTEAFF | TGCGCCAGCAGGGGGGAGGGATTAAACACTGAAGCTTTCTTT
TRBJ2-6 | . | 15 | . | TRBV5-1 | CASSFRGYWANVLTF | TGCGCCAGCAGCTTCCGCGGCTACTGGGCCAACGTCCTGACTTTC
TRBJ2-2 | . | 15 | . | TRBV9 | CASSLQVSNTGELFF | TGTGCCAGCAGCCTCCAGGTTTCGAACACCGGGGAGCTGTTTTTT
TRBJ2-7 | once | 19 | . | TRBV5-1 | CASSLTAGKALTLRGEQYF | TGCGCCAGCAGCTTGACGGCAGGGAAAGCCTTGACGCTGAGGGGCGAGCAGTACTTC
TRBJ2-7 | many | 13 | . | TRBV7-2 | CASSFGLTYEQYF | TGTGCCAGCAGCTTCGGGCTAACCTACGAGCAGTACTTC
TRBJ1-1 | once | 16 | . | TRBV11-3 | CATQINPQGRGTEAFF | TGTGCCACCCAAATCAACCCGCAGGGAAGAGGAACTGAAGCTTTCTTT
TRBJ2-7 | . | 14 | TRBD2 | TRBV6-1 | CASSWAGEAYEQYF | TGTGCCAGCAGTTGGGCGGGAGAGGCCTACGAGCAGTACTTC
TRBJ1-4 | . | 18 | TRBD1 | TRBV7-8 | CASSPSPGGRGANEKLFF | TGTGCCAGCAGCCCCTCTCCAGGGGGGAGGGGGGCTAATGAAAAACTGTTTTTT
TRBJ1-2 | once | 14 | . | TRBV7-9 | CASSPDSYPYGYTF | TGTGCCAGCAGCCCCGACAGCTACCCCTATGGCTACACCTTC
TRBJ1-1 | . | 14 | . | TRBV11-3 | CASSLGGAYTEAFF | TGTGCCAGCAGCTTAGGTGGGGCGTACACTGAAGCTTTCTTT
TRBJ2-3 | . | 16 | . | TRBV9 | CASSVGGGPSTDTQYF | TGTGCCAGCAGCGTAGGGGGGGGCCCTAGCACAGATACGCAGTATTTT
TRBJ1-1 | . | 13 | . | TRBV4-1 | CASSQPWGTEAFF | TGCGCCAGCAGCCAGCCTTGGGGCACTGAAGCTTTCTTT
TRBJ2-1 | . | 16 | TRBD2 | TRBV11-2 | CASSWTSGSSYNEQFF | TGTGCCAGCAGCTGGACTAGCGGGAGTAGCTACAATGAGCAGTTCTTC
TRBJ2-2 | . | 15 | TRBD2 | TRBV18 | CASSRTSGNTGELFF | TGTGCCAGCTCACGAACTAGCGGGAACACCGGGGAGCTGTTTTTT
TRBJ2-7 | . | 13 | TRBD2 | TRBV10-3 | CAIRGLAGSEQYF | TGTGCCATCAGGGGACTAGCCGGGAGCGAGCAGTACTTC
TRBJ2-2 | . | 15 | TRBD2 | TRBV6-6 | CASRPSGREPGELFF | TGTGCCAGCAGGCCCAGCGGGAGGGAGCCCGGGGAGCTGTTTTTT